This TCR beta chain was found in a study of neurological immune-mediated disorders (dated 2019 in TCRdb). Regarding the study in general: The study compared peripheral blood TCR-beta repertoires of HTLV-I-associated myelopathy (HAM/TSP) patients, multiple sclerosis patients and healthy controls using UMI-based sequencing. The approximately 110 TCR-beta libraries included longitudinal samples, technical triplicates and paired sorted CD4+ and CD8+ T-cell subsets alongside PBMC samples. Longitudinal HAM/TSP and healthy donors were sampled at 3 time-points each (about 3-45 month intervals). The cohort was made up of approximately 65 subjects, consisting of around 14 HAM/TSP patients, 35 or so multiple sclerosis patients and about 20 healthy controls.

This clonotype was seen at least ten times. Its antigen target is currently unknown. One base away there is no much larger clone; base qualities are not given. The time point label corresponds to: longitudinal time-point 3. For unsorted PBMC libraries, 2 million PBMCs were used after storage in RNAlater at -80 degrees C until RNA extraction. Peripheral blood was subjected to Ficoll-Hypaque density gradient centrifugation to isolate PBMCs, which were then cryopreserved in liquid nitrogen. What the authors observed across the whole study: The highest TCR clonal expansion was observed in HAM/TSP patients, whereas the lowest was observed in MS patients, even when compared with healthy controls. Across subjects, expanded clones never shared an identical CDR3 amino acid sequence, which suggests that the TCR-beta repertoires in every group were private.

To synthesize cDNA, template-switch 5'RACE was performed with a primer carrying a 10-nucleotide random unique molecular identifier so that each TCR transcript was tagged. Every sequencing run yielded over 170 million TCR-beta sequences covering 15-18 subjects. Total RNA was extracted with the RNeasy kit. The KAPA Real-time Library Amplification kit was used to amplify TCR-beta VDJ regions with primers for the TCR constant region and the 5'RACE anchor. Sample indexes and Illumina adaptors were added in a first PCR, after which library yield was increased in a second PCR. After Ampure bead purification, the roughly 650 bp TCR product was size-selected on a 2% E-gel SizeSelection system. Before pooling, libraries had their quality checked on a Bioanalyzer, their concentration measured with Qubit, and their quantity determined with the Kapa Library Quantification kit. An Illumina HiSeq 2500 sequenced the libraries paired-end 2 x 150 bp. To increase sequence diversity, roughly 23-30% phiX was spiked into each library pool. The paper's processing steps were these. Quality-filtered reads were processed with the UMI-based MiGEC pipeline, which removed over 75% of raw TCR sequences during error correction. VDJ genes were aligned to IMGT germline references, and clonotypes were defined by unique CDR3 amino acid sequence plus V-J genes. Clonal expansion, Shannon diversity and CDR3 relatedness were evaluated with VDJtools (CalcPairwiseDistances, ClusterSamples), while phylogenetic trees were built in CLCbio workbench. Clones with at least 8 unique UMIs were defined as expanded, with this threshold being based on coefficient-of-variation modelling across technical triplicates. Using fastp trimming at Q25 and MiXCR clonotype assembly, TCRdb reanalyzed the public sequencing data and kept in-frame beta chains. Rows with a matching CDR3 protein are joined into one entry that keeps the most common DNA and genes. Here the V and J calls rest on TCRdb's processing, not on the authors' analysis. This sample has 93,000 or so distinct CDR3 sequences in its table, and roughly 10% of those were observed once. The ten largest clones capture about 3% of the sample.

Sequencing was carried out using PBMCs. The source of this sequence is a female donor with HTLV-1-associated myelopathy (HAM/TSP).

At the DNA level, the sequence is TGTGCCAGCAAGTTAGAGGTTGGCACCGGGGAGCTGTTTTTT. The resulting protein is CASKLEVGTGELFF. The chain employs TRBV2 and TRBJ2-2; the D gene cannot be resolved reliably. As encoded in the germline V gene, CDR1 is SNHLY while CDR2 is FYNNEI. From the cysteine through the phenylalanine, the CDR3 covers 14 amino acids. Only the CDR3 DNA stays, 42 bases, in frame from base 1. V is cut by 7 bases and J by 4 bases, and the space between the germline ends is 13 bases.